Each of the 32 T cell receptor beta chains below was sequenced from the same sample in a study of blood T cell repertoires in COVID-19. Clones were sequenced by immunoSEQ multiplex PCR, and TCRdb holds only the in-frame ones, with some missing. This table has approximately 250,000 clones, more than 75% appearing once. The sequenced sample consisted of peripheral blood. The receptors stem from a man aged 35 to 55 with acute or convalescent COVID-19.

V usage is TRBV6-2 or TRBV6-3 and J usage is TRBJ1-5, with D tentatively TRBD1 (6 bases). The length of the CDR3 is 16 residues. CDR1 and CDR2 from the germline V gene are MNHEY and SVGEGT. V lost 4 bases and J 3 bases, leaving 16 bases between the germline ends. CDR3 DNA sequence: TGTGCCAGCAGTTTCTCAGGGGCAGCTCTCAATCAGCCCCAGCATTTT. Protein sequence: CASSFSGAALNQPQHF.

This chain links TRBV4-3 with TRBJ1-2, with 10 bases that match TRBD1. The CDR3 loop spans 16 amino acids. CDR1 and CDR2 (germline): LGHNA, YSLEER. V was pared by 0 bases and J by 8 bases, with 9 bases of the junction left unmatched. CDR3 nucleotide sequence: TGCGCCAGCAGCCAAGATAGGGGGACAGGGGCTGAGGGCTACACCTTC. Residues: CASSQDRGTGAEGYTF.

The chain recombines TRBV6-6 with TRBJ1-3; 11 nucleotides agree with TRBD1. J gave up 2 bases and V 5 bases, and 5 bases lay outside the gene matches. Per germline, CDR1 MNHNY and CDR2 SVGAGI (reference sequence). This CDR3 region has 16 residues. The CDR3 protein is CASSQTGQGAGNTIYF. The CDR3 coding sequence is TGTGCCAGCAGTCAAACGGGACAGGGGGCTGGAAACACCATATATTTT.

Here the CDR3 reads CASSQTPGTGWDEQFF. The CDR3 DNA follows: TGTGCCAGCAGCCAAACCCCCGGGACAGGGTGGGATGAGCAGTTCTTC. The rearrangement links TRBV7-3 to TRBJ2-1; 9 nucleotides line up with TRBD1. The V segment lost 5 bases and the J segment 8 bases; nucleotides outside the gene matches: 13. The germline gives CDR1 SGHTA, CDR2 FQGTGA. The CDR3 runs to 16 residues.

The genes are TRBV5-5 and TRBJ1-4; 9 nucleotides match TRBD1. The V gene end was trimmed by 4 bases and the J gene end by 8 bases; junction bases not matched to a gene: 9. The CDR3 has 15 amino acids. Germline values: CDR1 SGHKS, CDR2 YYEKEE (reference sequence). In nucleotides, the CDR3 is TGTGCCAGCAGCAGAACAGGGGGCCAAGAAGAAAAACTGTTTTTT. This gives the protein CASSRTGGQEEKLFF.

V and J are TRBV4-2 and TRBJ2-3, with unresolved D. CDR1 is LGHNA and CDR2 is YNFKEQ in the germline V gene. Trimming took 1 base from V and 1 from J, leaving 12 bases between them. This CDR3 spans 16 amino acids. CDR3 protein: CASSQVTTWGTDTQYF. The CDR3 DNA follows: TGTGCCAGCAGCCAAGTGACAACCTGGGGCACAGATACGCAGTATTTT.

This rearrangement joins TRBV9 to TRBJ2-4; 11 nucleotides agree with TRBD1. The CDR3 loop spans 15 amino acids. V was clipped by 3 bases and J by 6 bases; unmatched bases: 5. The germline V gene encodes CDR1 SGDLS and CDR2 YYNGEE. The CDR3 nucleotides read TGTGCCAGCAGCGCAGGACAGGGGGCGCGAAACATTCAGTACTTC. It specifies CASSAGQGARNIQYF.

The chain combines TRBV18 with TRBJ1-2; a possible D gene is TRBD1 (6 bases). V was cut by 3 bases and J by 3 bases, with 14 bases left in between. From germline, CDR1 is KGHSH and CDR2 LQKENI. CDR3 length: 15 amino acids. Here the CDR3 reads CASSPEDKGDYGYTF. The CDR3 region has the DNA TGTGCCAGCTCACCTGAGGACAAGGGGGACTATGGCTACACCTTC.

The chain joins TRBV10-3 to TRBJ2-7; a weak D match, TRBD2 (5 bases). Trimming took off 3 bases at V and 3 bases at J, with 21 bases between the two ends. The CDR3 runs to 17 residues. Per germline, CDR1 ENHRY and CDR2 SYGVKD. This chain's CDR3 is CAISDDTRATLVYEQYF. CDR3 coding DNA: TGTGCCATCAGTGATGACACTAGGGCTACCTTAGTCTACGAGCAGTACTTC.

The chain has TRBV28 and TRBJ2-1, with 9 bases lining up with TRBD2. V gave up 5 bases and J gave up 5 bases; unmatched junction bases: 7. Germline CDR1 and CDR2: MDHEN and SYDVKM. CDR3 length: 15 amino acids. CDR3 in DNA: TGTGCCAGCAGTCCGCCGGGACTAGCCCACAATGAGCAGTTCTTC. This encodes CASSPPGLAHNEQFF.

The chain is built from TRBV6-6 and TRBJ1-3, with 7 bases fitting TRBD1. Germline V gene sequence: CDR1 MNHNY, CDR2 SVGAGI (reference sequence). The CDR3 length is 15 residues. The junction had 8 bases not matched to a gene; V was cut back by 5 bases and J by 4 bases. This CDR3 reads CASSNLGQDGNTIYF. CDR3 nucleotides: TGTGCCAGCAGTAACCTCGGACAGGACGGAAACACCATATATTTT.

This clone occurred once. The genes are TRBV27 and TRBJ1-1, with D possibly being TRBD1 (5 bases). Germline lookup yields CDR1 MNHEY and CDR2 SMNVEV (reference sequence). This CDR3 is built from 14 residues. Between the trimmed V and J ends, which lost 6 bases and 4 bases, there was a span of 15 bases. The CDR3 region has the DNA TGTGCCAGCAGGCCCCTTACGGGGGTCACTGAAGCTTTCTTT. It encodes CASRPLTGVTEAFF.

The chain employs TRBV6-6 and TRBJ2-1; 8 bases are a match to TRBD1. Losses at the gene ends were 4 bases for V and 2 bases for J; bases not matched to a gene: 7. Germline V gene sequence: CDR1 MNHNY, CDR2 SVGAGI (reference sequence). The CDR3 is 16 residues long. In nucleotides, the CDR3 is TGTGCCAGCAGTTCCGGACAGGGTGTCGCCTACAATGAGCAGTTCTTC. This encodes CASSSGQGVAYNEQFF.

The rearrangement uses TRBV9 and TRBJ1-2; 7 nucleotides match TRBD1. Germline lookup yields CDR1 SGDLS and CDR2 YYNGEE. The CDR3 consists of 17 residues. Losses at the gene ends were 4 bases for V and 5 bases for J; bases not matched to a gene: 17. The CDR3 nucleotides read TGTGCCAGCAGCTCCCGACAGGGACAAAGGGAGGAATATGGCTACACCTTC. Translation gives CASSSRQGQREEYGYTF.

The gene calls are TRBV4-2 and TRBJ2-5; 7 bases are shared with TRBD2. Trimming took 4 bases from V and 0 from J; bases not matched to a gene: 17. Germline values: CDR1 LGHNA, CDR2 YNFKEQ. The CDR3 sequence is 19 residues long. In DNA, the CDR3 is TGTGCCAGCAGCCCCCACCCCCTCAGCGGGGTGAAGTACCAAGAGACCCAGTACTTC. Protein: CASSPHPLSGVKYQETQYF.

To note about this clone: Other nucleotide sequences in the sample specify the same CDR3. The chain employs TRBV18 and TRBJ1-5, with a weak D call TRBD1 (5 bases). The germline gives CDR1 KGHSH, CDR2 LQKENI. CDR3 size: 13 residues. Trimming took off 3 bases at V and 7 bases at J, with 10 bases between the two ends. The chain's CDR3 is CASSPGGGQPQHF. The CDR3 region has the DNA TGTGCCAGCTCACCGGGGGGTGGGCAGCCCCAGCATTTT.

The rearrangement uses TRBV11-2 and TRBJ2-1, with D unresolved. Germline-derived CDR1 and CDR2 are SGHAT and FQNNGV. The CDR3 is 15 residues long. Trimming took off 1 base at V and 3 bases at J, with 10 bases between the two ends. The CDR3 protein is CASSLVGTYYNEQFF. The CDR3 nucleotides are TGTGCCAGCAGCTTAGTGGGCACCTACTACAATGAGCAGTTCTTC.

CDR3 loop: CATASESSGNTIYF. CDR3 DNA: TGTGCCACCGCCAGTGAAAGCTCTGGAAACACCATATATTTT. The J gene is TRBJ1-3, the V gene TRBV10-3; D call uncertain. The V end was cut by 10 bases, the J end by 0 bases, with 13 bases between. CDR1 is ENHRY, CDR2 SYGVKD, per germline. There are 14 residues in the CDR3.

This chain links TRBV6-5 with TRBJ1-1, with D uncertain. Germline CDR1 is MNHEY and CDR2 is SVGAGI. Trimming pared 0 bases from V and 4 bases from J, leaving 12 bases between. The CDR3 runs 15 residues. The CDR3 loop reads CASSYSNMGSTEAFF. In nucleotides, the CDR3 is TGTGCCAGCAGTTACTCGAACATGGGGAGCACTGAAGCTTTCTTT.

This clone was recorded only once. This chain connects TRBV6-1 to TRBJ1-3, with 7 bases lining up with TRBD1. Germline CDR1 is MNHNS and CDR2 is SASEGT. The CDR3 runs 15 residues. J was trimmed by 3 bases and V by 6 bases; bases with no gene match: 8. The CDR3 protein is CASSAQGVGGNTIYF. The CDR3 DNA is TGTGCCAGCAGCGCCCAGGGGGTCGGTGGAAACACCATATATTTT.

V and J are TRBV7-9 and TRBJ2-1; 8 bases are shared with TRBD2. The junction had 11 bases not matched to a gene; V was cut back by 3 bases and J by 7 bases. CDR1 and CDR2 from the germline V gene are SEHNR and FQNEAQ (reference sequence). This CDR3 is built from 16 residues. Here the CDR3 reads CASSFLGTRGENEQFF. CDR3 nucleotides: TGTGCCAGCAGCTTCCTCGGGACTAGAGGAGAGAATGAGCAGTTCTTC.

The chain joins TRBV12-3 or TRBV12-4 to TRBJ1-1; D perhaps matches TRBD1 (6 bases). Trimming pared 7 bases from V and 4 bases from J, leaving 13 bases between. This CDR3 is 13 amino acids long. CDR3 region: CASTPGESTEAFF. The CDR3 DNA sequence: TGTGCCAGCACCCCAGGGGAGAGCACTGAAGCTTTCTTT.

The chain combines TRBV6-5 with TRBJ2-7; weak D call: TRBD2 (5 bases). This CDR3 contains 14 residues. Germline V gene sequence: CDR1 MNHEY, CDR2 SVGAGI. V dropped 7 bases and J dropped 3 bases, with 16 bases sitting between them. CDR3 coding DNA: TGTGCCAGCACCAGAGACGGGAATCTCTACGAGCAGTACTTC. Protein product: CASTRDGNLYEQYF.

The gene calls are TRBV7-2 and TRBJ2-5; TRBD1 agrees at 7 bases. Unmatched junction bases numbered 4, after V lost 5 bases and J lost 1 base. In germline, CDR1 is SGHTA, CDR2 FQGNSA. This CDR3 spans 14 amino acids. CDR3 bases: TGTGCCAGCAGCCACAGGGGACCCCAAGAGACCCAGTACTTC. This encodes CASSHRGPQETQYF.

The gene calls are TRBV7-3 and TRBJ2-3; 12 positions agree with TRBD2. Germline trimming cut 5 bases from V and 4 bases from J; bases unmatched to any gene: 4. Germline V gene data show CDR1 as SGHTA and CDR2 as FQGTGA. There are 15 residues in the CDR3. CDR3 sequence: CASSPTSGGPDTQYF. The CDR3 DNA reads as TGTGCCAGCAGCCCGACTAGCGGGGGACCAGATACGCAGTATTTT.

CDR3 loop: CASSAELGRGFEQYF. The DNA of the CDR3 is TGTGCCAGCAGTGCAGAGTTGGGGCGGGGGTTCGAGCAGTACTTC. The rearrangement joins TRBV2 to TRBJ2-7, with 7 bases matching TRBD2. The CDR3 sequence is 15 residues long. Per germline, CDR1 SNHLY and CDR2 FYNNEI. J lost 6 bases, V lost 4 bases, and 12 bases had no gene match.

This CDR3 reads CASRHPGQGDEQYF. CDR3 coding DNA: TGTGCCAGCAGACATCCGGGCCAAGGGGACGAGCAGTACTTC. V is TRBV6-5 and J is TRBJ2-7; a possible D gene is TRBD1 (5 bases). Trimming removed 6 bases from V and 5 bases from J, with 17 bases in between. Germline CDR1 reads MNHEY; CDR2 reads SVGAGI. The CDR3 contains 14 residues.

V and J are TRBV30 and TRBJ2-7; 14 bases are shared with TRBD2. Unmatched junction bases numbered 4, after V lost 0 bases and J lost 6 bases. The length of the CDR3 is 15 residues. In germline, CDR1 is GTSNPN, CDR2 SVGIG (reference sequence). As DNA, the CDR3 is TGTGCCTGGAGTGTGGGACTAGCGGGGGCAGGCGAGCAGTACTTC. It specifies CAWSVGLAGAGEQYF.

V and J are TRBV9 and TRBJ2-3; 8 bases match TRBD1. V was pared by 0 bases and J by 6 bases, with 12 bases of the junction left unmatched. This CDR3 is 17 amino acids long. CDR1 is SGDLS, CDR2 YYNGEE, per germline. The CDR3 region is CASSVAPGTGQRDTQYF. The CDR3 nucleotides are TGTGCCAGCAGCGTAGCTCCGGGGACAGGACAAAGGGATACGCAGTATTTT.

The chain carries TRBV4-1 and TRBJ2-7; 8 positions agree with TRBD1. Trimming cost V 4 bases and J 5 bases; bases outside gene matches: 7. The germline gives CDR1 MGHRA, CDR2 YSYEKL. There are 14 residues in the CDR3. The CDR3 sequence is CASSLRTGFNEQYF. CDR3 sequence (DNA): TGCGCCAGCAGCCTTAGGACAGGGTTCAACGAGCAGTACTTC.

The V and J genes are TRBV5-1 and TRBJ2-3; 10 positions agree with TRBD2. V shed 0 bases and J 1 base; nucleotides not matched to a gene: 8. The CDR3 runs to 18 residues. Germline lookup yields CDR1 SGHRS and CDR2 YFSETQ. CDR3 coding DNA: TGCGCCAGCAGCTTGGGAGCGGGGGGGACCCGACGCACAGATACGCAGTATTTT. Encoded protein: CASSLGAGGTRRTDTQYF.

This clone was found a few times. The gene calls are TRBV23-1 and TRBJ1-5; D may be TRBD1 (5 bases). TRBV23-1 is filed as an ORF, its function uncertain. V lost 9 bases to trimming and J lost 0 bases, with 15 bases between them. CDR3 length equals 15 residues. The CDR3 reads CARTDSPYSNQPQHF. Written as DNA, the CDR3 is TGCGCCAGGACAGACAGTCCTTATAGCAATCAGCCCCAGCATTTT.